Included here is one TCR beta chain sequence, with context. Its antigen is still unknown. The sample comes from a study of beta chain features in type 1 diabetes. The sequenced template was cDNA made from the entire isolated RNA. The protocol was immunoSEQ multiplex PCR, while the TCRdb copy is restricted to in-frame clones and leaves out a portion. Here the sample spans under 450,000 clones, around 14% being singletons. The CDR3 sequence is 14 residues long. Trimming stripped 1 base from V and 4 bases from J, with 9 bases between. Germline V gene sequence: CDR1 SGHTA, CDR2 FQGTGA. General study results and limits: Among type 1 diabetes patients, VDJ junctions had fewer insertions and more deletions. Any HLA type influence on TCRB rearrangement was left unresolved here.

The rearrangement joins TRBV7-3 to TRBJ2-3, with no clear D. The sequence was collected from a man aged 30-40 years in good health. The sequencing input was naive CD4+ T cells from blood. CDR3: CASSLRKGPDTQYF. The CDR3, as DNA: TGTGCCAGCAGCTTAAGGAAAGGTCCAGATACGCAGTATTTT.